A single sample is the source of the 29 T cell receptor beta chains below, sequenced in a study of cytomegalovirus exposure and HLA in healthy donors. Assay used: immunoSEQ multiplex PCR; TCRdb lists only in-frame clones, some missing. The sample contains 120,000 or so clones, about 90% of which appear only once. Sequencing used PBMCs. The source of these receptors is a man younger than 40 in good health and CMV-seronegative.

The CDR3 sequence is CASSWEGQTKNIQYF. The CDR3 nucleotides read TGCGCCAGCAGCTGGGAGGGACAAACCAAAAACATTCAGTACTTC. The genes are TRBV5-1 and TRBJ2-4; tentative D call: TRBD2 (7 bases). Trimming removed 3 bases at V and 2 bases at J, with 12 bases between. Per the germline V gene, CDR1 is SGHRS and CDR2 is YFSETQ. The CDR3 is 15 residues long.

The chain carries TRBV9 and TRBJ2-3; a weak D match, TRBD2 (6 bases). Trimming pared 0 bases from V and 2 bases from J, leaving 10 bases between. CDR3 length equals 15 residues. Looked up from germline, CDR1 is SGDLS and CDR2 is YYNGEE. The CDR3 DNA reads TGTGCCAGCAGCGTAGGACTAGATCACACAGATACGCAGTATTTT. It encodes CASSVGLDHTDTQYF.

This clone occurred once. This chain links TRBV9 with TRBJ2-3; TRBD2 agrees at 9 bases. This CDR3 has 17 residues. The germline V gene encodes CDR1 SGDLS and CDR2 YYNGEE. With V trimmed by 4 bases and J by 3 bases, 12 bases remained unmatched. CDR3 nucleotide sequence: TGTGCCAGCAGCCCCCCTCGGGCGGGAGGGCAAACAGATACGCAGTATTTT. Amino acid sequence: CASSPPRAGGQTDTQYF.

The rearrangement joins TRBV7-9 to TRBJ2-7; D gene uncertain. Germline loops: CDR1 SEHNR, CDR2 FQNEAQ (reference sequence). V lost 3 bases and J 1 base, leaving 4 bases between the germline ends. The length of the CDR3 is 12 residues. The CDR3 reads CASSFTSYEQYF. The CDR3 coding sequence is TGTGCCAGCAGCTTCACTTCCTACGAGCAGTACTTC.

V usage is TRBV18 and J usage is TRBJ2-1; maybe TRBD1 (6 bases). V lost 1 base to trimming and J lost 1 base, with 11 bases between them. CDR1 KGHSH and CDR2 LQKENI come from the germline V gene. There are 16 residues in the CDR3. Written as DNA, the CDR3 is TGTGCCAGCTCACCACGGGACATCCGATCCTACAATGAGCAGTTCTTC. Translating gives CASSPRDIRSYNEQFF.

This chain joins TRBV6-5 and TRBJ2-7; 7 nucleotides match TRBD2. Germline-derived CDR1 and CDR2 are MNHEY and SVGAGI. The CDR3 is made up of 15 amino acids. Germline trimming cut 6 bases from V and 1 base from J; bases unmatched to any gene: 9. DNA for the CDR3: TGTGCCAGCAGATCTGGGGGGGTCCGATCCTACGAGCAGTACTTC. Translation: CASRSGGVRSYEQYF.

The chain joins TRBV25-1 to TRBJ2-2; 9 nucleotides match TRBD2. CDR1 is MGHDK, CDR2 SYGVNS, per germline. CDR3 length: 16 amino acids. J lost 5 bases, V lost 3 bases, and 7 bases had no gene match. CDR3 DNA: TGTGCCAGCAGTGATCCGGCGGGAGGGGTGACCGGGGAGCTGTTTTTT. It is translated as CASSDPAGGVTGELFF.

J is TRBJ2-7 and V is TRBV6-1; D perhaps matches TRBD1 (6 bases). CDR3 length: 15 amino acids. V was shortened by 5 bases and J by 2 bases, with 16 bases between the two germline ends. The germline CDR1 and CDR2 sequences are MNHNS and SASEGT. The CDR3 nucleotides are TGTGCCAGCAGTCTATCCGGGACACGACCCTACGAGCAGTACTTC. The encoded protein is CASSLSGTRPYEQYF.

The V and J genes are TRBV6-5 and TRBJ2-7, with D perhaps TRBD1 (6 bases). CDR1 and CDR2 from the germline V gene are MNHEY and SVGAGI. V gave up 4 bases and J gave up 2 bases, with 12 bases separating them. The CDR3 runs 14 residues. The CDR3 sequence is CASSLGQWAYEQYF. The CDR3 DNA reads TGTGCCAGCAGTTTAGGACAGTGGGCCTACGAGCAGTACTTC.

The chain is built from TRBV11-2 and TRBJ2-7, with TRBD2 matching over 10 bases. Germline V lookup: CDR1 SGHAT, CDR2 FQNNGV. The CDR3 covers 15 residues. Germline trimming cut 5 bases from V and 9 bases from J; bases unmatched to any gene: 13. The chain's CDR3 is CASSPGTSEIRGQYF. In DNA, the CDR3 is TGTGCCAGCAGCCCCGGGACTAGCGAGATTCGAGGGCAGTACTTC.

Notes on this clone: Other DNA sequences within the sample encode an identical CDR3. The CDR3 reads CASSPGGSNQPQHF. The CDR3 DNA sequence: TGTGCCAGCAGCCCCGGCGGGAGCAATCAGCCCCAGCATTTT. The chain links TRBV7-9 to TRBJ1-5; D uncertain. V gave up 5 bases and J gave up 1 base, with 9 bases separating them. Germline V gene lookup returns CDR1 SEHNR and CDR2 FQNEAQ (reference sequence). The CDR3 is 14 residues long.

This rearrangement joins TRBV5-4 to TRBJ2-3; tentative D call: TRBD2 (5 bases). Deletions cut 4 bases from V and 0 bases from J, with 6 bases between. The CDR3 has 13 residues. CDR1 and CDR2 (germline): SGHNT, YYREEE (reference sequence). CDR3 loop: CASSRTSTDTQYF. The CDR3 bases are TGTGCCAGCAGCCGGACTAGCACAGATACGCAGTATTTT.

The J gene is TRBJ2-5, the V gene TRBV18; 14 bases align to TRBD2. The CDR3 has 15 residues. The junction had 0 bases not matched to a gene; V was cut back by 3 bases and J by 3 bases. CDR1 and CDR2 from the germline V gene are KGHSH and LQKENI. CDR3 loop: CASSPGLAGEETQYF. Here the CDR3 DNA reads TGTGCCAGCTCACCGGGACTAGCGGGAGAAGAGACCCAGTACTTC.

The chain's CDR3 is CASSPRQGDSPLHF. The CDR3 DNA follows: TGTGCCAGCTCTCCGCGACAGGGTGATTCACCCCTCCACTTT. V is TRBV18 and J is TRBJ1-6, with 7 bases identical to TRBD1. The length of the CDR3 is 14 residues. Germline V CDR1 and CDR2: KGHSH, LQKENI. With V trimmed by 6 bases and J by 8 bases, 7 bases remained unmatched.

The J gene is TRBJ2-3, the V gene TRBV7-3; D perhaps matches TRBD2 (6 bases). The CDR3 spans 13 residues. The V end was cut by 5 bases, the J end by 2 bases, with 8 bases between. In germline, CDR1 is SGHTA, CDR2 FQGTGA. CDR3 in DNA: TGTGCCAGCAGCCGGGAGATCACAGATACGCAGTATTTT. Its translation: CASSREITDTQYF.

This clone was found a few times. The chain uses TRBV5-1 and TRBJ1-4; D not certain. Germline V lookup: CDR1 SGHRS, CDR2 YFSETQ. There are 12 residues in the CDR3. Trimming took off 0 bases at V and 7 bases at J, with 4 bases between the two ends. The CDR3 here is CASSLDFEKLFF. The CDR3 DNA follows: TGCGCCAGCAGCTTGGACTTTGAAAAACTGTTTTTT.

The V gene is TRBV6-6, the J gene TRBJ1-2, with 11 bases lining up with TRBD1. CDR1 and CDR2 from the germline V gene are MNHNY and SVGAGI (reference sequence). The CDR3 is 14 residues long. J gave up 6 bases and V 6 bases, and 6 bases lay outside the gene matches. CDR3 loop: CASSKGQGENGYTF. Written as DNA, the CDR3 is TGTGCCAGCAGCAAGGGACAGGGGGAGAATGGCTACACCTTC.

The J gene is TRBJ1-4, the V gene TRBV2; TRBD1 matches 11 bases. This CDR3 has 17 residues. V was pared by 0 bases and J by 7 bases, with 7 bases of the junction left unmatched. Germline assignment: CDR1 SNHLY and CDR2 FYNNEI. Here the CDR3 reads CASSEALVGTGGEKLFF. The CDR3 bases are TGTGCCAGCAGTGAAGCGCTTGTGGGGACAGGGGGTGAAAAACTGTTTTTT. The full variable domain, rest sourced from reference TRBV2 and TRBJ1-4, is EPEVTQTPSHQVTQMGQEVILRCVPISNHLYFYWYRQILGQKVEFLVSFYNNEISEKSEIFDDQFSVERPDGSNFTLKIRSTKLEDSAMYFCASSEALVGTGGEKLFFGSGTQLSVL.

A single count supports this clone. The chain couples TRBV4-2 to TRBJ2-7; 9 bases are a match to TRBD2. Germline V CDR1 and CDR2: LGHNA, YNFKEQ. The CDR3 is 16 residues long. J was trimmed by 2 bases and V by 3 bases; bases with no gene match: 8. This chain's CDR3 is CASSQLLAGATYEQYF. The CDR3 DNA reads TGTGCCAGCAGCCAGTTACTAGCGGGCGCTACCTACGAGCAGTACTTC.

The chain joins TRBV5-1 to TRBJ1-4; no definite D call. Germline loops: CDR1 SGHRS, CDR2 YFSETQ. Deletions cut 4 bases from V and 7 bases from J, with 8 bases between. This CDR3 region has 12 residues. The CDR3 region has the DNA TGCGCCAGCAGCGTCGGGAGTGAAAAACTGTTTTTT. It codes for CASSVGSEKLFF.

The V gene is TRBV19, the J gene TRBJ1-3, with 7 bases aligning to TRBD1. The CDR3 length is 20 residues. Germline assignment: CDR1 LNHDA and CDR2 SQIVND (reference sequence). Trimming at V came to 4 bases and at J to 0 bases, leaving 18 bases not matched to a gene. CDR3 in DNA: TGTGCCAGTAGTAGACTAAAGGGGGCCAGACCGGTGGACTCTGGAAACACCATATATTTT. As protein: CASSRLKGARPVDSGNTIYF.

J is TRBJ2-3 and V is TRBV10-1; TRBD2 might be the D (5 bases). V gave up 3 bases and J gave up 2 bases, with 9 bases separating them. The CDR3 is 14 amino acids. From germline, CDR1 is WNHNN and CDR2 SYGVQD (reference sequence). The CDR3 nucleotides read TGCGCCAGCAGTGATCGCGGGCTCACAGATACGCAGTATTTT. Translated, it gives CASSDRGLTDTQYF.

This sequence joins TRBV7-9 and TRBJ2-2; D is undetermined. Trimming removed 5 bases from V and 4 bases from J, with 8 bases in between. Germline-derived CDR1 and CDR2 are SEHNR and FQNEAQ (reference sequence). The length of the CDR3 is 13 residues. The CDR3 region is CASSGTGTGELFF. CDR3 DNA: TGTGCCAGCAGCGGTACCGGCACCGGGGAGCTGTTTTTT. The variable domain in full, with the rest retrieved from reference TRBV7-9 and TRBJ2-2, is DTGVSQNPRHKITKRGQNVTFRCDPISEHNRLYWYRQTLGQGPEFLTYFQNEAQLEKSRLLSDRFSAERPKGSFSTLEIQRTEQGDSAMYLCASSGTGTGELFFGEGSRLTVL.

The chain carries TRBV5-1 and TRBJ2-3, with TRBD2 matching 8 bases. The germline CDR1 and CDR2 sequences are SGHRS and YFSETQ. CDR3 size: 14 residues. Losses at the gene ends were 2 bases for V and 3 bases for J; bases not matched to a gene: 2. This CDR3 reads CASSFIAGTDTQYF. CDR3 coding DNA: TGCGCCAGCAGCTTTATAGCGGGAACAGATACGCAGTATTTT.

The chain carries TRBV7-3 and TRBJ2-3; TRBD2 is a possible D gene (6 bases). There are 15 residues in the CDR3. Deletions cut 5 bases from V and 1 base from J, with 13 bases between. Germline CDR1 SGHTA, CDR2 FQGTGA. CDR3 residues: CASSPEGTGTDTQYF. CDR3 sequence (DNA): TGTGCCAGCAGCCCGGAGGGGACGGGCACAGATACGCAGTATTTT.

The chain couples TRBV12-5 to TRBJ2-3, with D possibly matching TRBD1 (5 bases). Germline CDR1 reads LGHNT; CDR2 reads FRNRAP. The length of the CDR3 is 17 residues. V lost 2 bases and J lost 6, with 21 bases in between. The CDR3 sequence: CASGLPPQGVGMDTQYF. The CDR3 DNA is TGTGCTAGTGGTTTGCCCCCCCAGGGCGTGGGGATGGATACGCAGTATTTT. Looking up the rest from reference TRBV12-5 and TRBJ2-3 gives the full variable domain: DARVTQTPRHKVTEMGQEVTMRCQPILGHNTVFWYRQTMMQGLELLAYFRNRAPLDDSGMPKDRFSAEMPDATLATLKIQPSEPRDSAVYFCASGLPPQGVGMDTQYFGPGTRLTVL.

The V and J genes are TRBV7-2 and TRBJ2-3, with a tentative D call TRBD1 (6 bases). V lost 5 bases to trimming and J lost 1 base, with 13 bases between them. CDR1 SGHTA and CDR2 FQGNSA come from the germline V gene. The CDR3 covers 15 residues. CDR3 DNA: TGTGCCAGCAGCCCCCAGCCAGGGGGCACAGATACGCAGTATTTT. It encodes CASSPQPGGTDTQYF.

The V call is TRBV4-1, the J call TRBJ2-7; 9 bases are a match to TRBD2. Per the germline V gene, CDR1 is MGHRA and CDR2 is YSYEKL. The CDR3 is 19 amino acids. V gave up 3 bases and J gave up 2 bases; unmatched junction bases: 17. The CDR3 is CASSQGQTLSGSIPYEQYF. The CDR3 DNA reads as TGCGCCAGCAGCCAGGGACAGACCCTTAGCGGGAGCATACCCTACGAGCAGTACTTC.

This chain uses TRBV5-4 with TRBJ2-1; 7 bases map to TRBD2. The trim removed 3 bases at V and 4 bases at J, leaving 4 bases unmatched. This CDR3 spans 14 amino acids. Germline CDR1 SGHNT, CDR2 YYREEE (reference sequence). In nucleotides, the CDR3 is TGTGCCAGCAGCTCGGGAGGAACTTACAATGAGCAGTTCTTC. Translation gives CASSSGGTYNEQFF.